Below are 10 T cell receptor beta chains sequenced from a single sample in a study of T cells in Graves' hyperthyroidism and ophthalmopathy. Researchers took RNA transcripts and amplified the TCR beta CDR3 regions from them. A set of HTBI primers served as the primers for a first-round RT-PCR of the TCR CDR3. TCRdb used MiXCR to reprocess the multiplex PCR reads, holding one entry per CDR3 protein. The table shows hundreds of thousands of distinct CDR3 sequences, with approximately 14% occurring only once. What was sequenced was blood. All receptors come from a woman aged 50 to 60 with Graves' ophthalmopathy.

Turning to this clonotype: This may come from a read error, since a much larger clone is one base off. The J gene is TRBJ2-5, the V gene TRBV7-9; 8 bases fit TRBD1. The CDR3 runs 15 residues. Germline CDR1 and CDR2: SEHNR and FQNEAQ (reference sequence). Here the CDR3 DNA reads TGTGCCGGCAGCCCTAGTGGGACAGGACGGGAGACCCAGTACTTC. It is translated as CAGSPSGTGRETQYF. Full variable domain (remainder filled in from reference TRBV7-9 and TRBJ2-5): DTGVSQNPRHKITKRGQNVTFRCDPISEHNRLYWYRQTLGQGPEFLTYFQNEAQLEKSRLLSDRFSAERPKGSFSTLEIQRTEQGDSAMYLCAGSPSGTGRETQYFGPGTRLLVL.

Comments on this clonotype: Compared with germline, one end of the junction differs, possibly owing to a read error. V usage is TRBV27 and J usage is TRBJ1-4; a weak D match, TRBD1 (5 bases). The CDR3 covers 16 residues. The V gene's germline CDR1 is MNHEY and CDR2 SMNVEV (reference sequence). The CDR3 sequence is CASSLSMGGGNEKLFF. In DNA, the CDR3 is TGTGCCAGCAGCTTATCGATGGGGGGGGGGAATGAAAAACTGTTTTTT.

Many counts were recorded for this clonotype. The DNA for the CDR3 is TGTGCCAGCAGTCCGACGGGGACACAGAAAACCTACGAGCAGTACTTC. Protein: CASSPTGTQKTYEQYF. This chain joins TRBV28 and TRBJ2-7, with a possible D match to TRBD1 (6 bases). The CDR3 spans 16 residues. Trimming stripped 5 bases from V and 2 bases from J, with 19 bases between. Germline V gene data show CDR1 as MDHEN and CDR2 as SYDVKM. Drawing the rest from reference TRBV28 and TRBJ2-7, the complete variable domain is DVKVTQSSRYLVKRTGEKVFLECVQDMDHENMFWYRQDPGLGLRLIYFSYDVKMKEKGDIPEGYSVSREKKERFSLILESASTNQTSMYLCASSPTGTQKTYEQYFGPGTRLTVT.

In regard to this clonotype: One junction end does not reproduce the germline sequence, and a read error may be involved. This chain connects TRBV27 to TRBJ1-4, with unresolved D. Germline V gene lookup returns CDR1 MNHEY and CDR2 SMNVEV (reference sequence). The CDR3 is 16 residues long. Here the CDR3 DNA reads TGTGCCAGCAGTTCCCACATGGGAGGCACTAATGGAAAACTGTTTTTT. Translated, it gives CASSSHMGGTNGKLFF.

A single count supports this clonotype. The J gene is TRBJ2-7, the V gene TRBV4-3; 8 bases map to TRBD2. Per germline, CDR1 LGHNA and CDR2 YSLEER. This CDR3 spans 15 amino acids. V dropped 2 bases and J dropped 1; count of bases not matched to a gene: 4. The CDR3 loop reads CASSQTGTSSYEQYF. DNA of the CDR3: TGCGCCAGCAGCCAAACCGGGACTAGTTCCTACGAGCAGTACTTC.

The genes are TRBV19 and TRBJ1-5; D not resolved. Per germline, CDR1 LNHDA and CDR2 SQIVND (reference sequence). The CDR3 spans 14 residues. Trimming shortened V by 9 bases and J by 4 bases, and 16 bases separated the two germline ends. CDR3 bases: TGTGCCAGCGGCTTTTCCTGGACTAATCAGCCCCAGCATTTT. The encoded protein is CASGFSWTNQPQHF.

Concerning this clonotype itself: A read error is possible here, since a much larger clone lies one base away. The rearrangement links TRBV7-2 to TRBJ2-3; D possibly corresponds to TRBD2 (6 bases). This CDR3 comprises 15 residues. From germline, CDR1 is SGHTA and CDR2 FQGNSA. CDR3 amino acids: CASGLAWGDGDTQYF. The CDR3 DNA sequence: TGTGCCAGCGGCTTAGCTTGGGGGGATGGTGATACGCAGTATTTT. The full variable domain, its missing parts supplied by reference TRBV7-2 and TRBJ2-3, is GAGVSQSPSNKVTEKGKDVELRCDPISGHTALYWYRQSLGQGLEFLIYFQGNSAPDKSGLPSDRFSAERTGGSVSTLTIQRTQQEDSAVYLCASGLAWGDGDTQYFGPGTRLTVL.

This clonotype was detected ten times or more. CDR3 sequence reads: CASSFGLAGVSEQFF. CDR3 in DNA: TGTGCCAGCAGCTTCGGACTAGCGGGAGTGAGTGAGCAGTTCTTC. This sequence joins TRBV7-3 and TRBJ2-1; the match to TRBD2 covers 13 bases. The trim removed 3 bases at V and 9 bases at J, leaving 5 bases unmatched. Germline CDR1 reads SGHTA; CDR2 reads FQGTGA. This CDR3 comprises 15 residues.

This clonotype was detected ten times or more. This chain links TRBV6-2 or TRBV6-3 with TRBJ2-7; a weak D match, TRBD1 (5 bases). This CDR3 region has 14 residues. V lost 2 bases to trimming and J lost 7 bases, with 15 bases between them. Germline lookup yields CDR1 MNHEY and CDR2 SVGEGT. The CDR3 bases are TGTGCCAGCAGTTACCGAGCGCCTGCAGGGGAGCAGTACTTC. Protein: CASSYRAPAGEQYF.

The J gene is TRBJ2-7, the V gene TRBV6-5; D possibly uses TRBD1 or TRBD2 (5 bases each). Germline lookup yields CDR1 MNHEY and CDR2 SVGAGI. CDR3 length equals 15 residues. The V end was cut by 0 bases, the J end by 0 bases, with 9 bases between. The CDR3 loop reads CASSYSGTNSYEQYF. CDR3 in DNA: TGTGCCAGCAGTTACTCTGGGACCAACTCCTACGAGCAGTACTTC.